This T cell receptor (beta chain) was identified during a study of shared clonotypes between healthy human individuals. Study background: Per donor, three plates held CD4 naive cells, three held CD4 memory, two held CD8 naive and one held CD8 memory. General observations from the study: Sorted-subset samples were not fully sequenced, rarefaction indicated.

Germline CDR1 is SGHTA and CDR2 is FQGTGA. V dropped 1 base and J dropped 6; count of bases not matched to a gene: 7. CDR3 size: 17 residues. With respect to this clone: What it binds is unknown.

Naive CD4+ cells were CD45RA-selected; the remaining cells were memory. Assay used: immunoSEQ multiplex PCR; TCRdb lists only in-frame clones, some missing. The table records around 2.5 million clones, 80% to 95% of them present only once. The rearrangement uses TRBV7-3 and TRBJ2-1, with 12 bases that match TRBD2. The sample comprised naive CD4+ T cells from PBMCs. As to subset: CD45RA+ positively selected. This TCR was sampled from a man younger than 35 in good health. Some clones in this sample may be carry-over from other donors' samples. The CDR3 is CASSLIGLAGGANEQFF. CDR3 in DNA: TGTGCCAGCAGCTTAATAGGCCTAGCGGGAGGGGCCAATGAGCAGTTCTTC.